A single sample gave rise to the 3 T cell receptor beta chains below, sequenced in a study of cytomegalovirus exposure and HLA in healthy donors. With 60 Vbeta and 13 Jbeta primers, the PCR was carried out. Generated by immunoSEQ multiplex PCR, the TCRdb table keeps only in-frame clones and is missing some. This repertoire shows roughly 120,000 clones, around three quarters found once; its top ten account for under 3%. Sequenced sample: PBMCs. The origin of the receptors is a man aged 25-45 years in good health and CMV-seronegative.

The CDR3 nucleotides are TGTGCCAGCAGTCCTGACTCATCCTACTACAATGAGCAGTTCTTC. The encoded protein is CASSPDSSYYNEQFF. This chain connects TRBV27 to TRBJ2-1; D not resolved. This CDR3 spans 15 amino acids. Germline loops: CDR1 MNHEY, CDR2 SMNVEV (reference sequence). The V end was cut by 5 bases, the J end by 3 bases, with 14 bases between.

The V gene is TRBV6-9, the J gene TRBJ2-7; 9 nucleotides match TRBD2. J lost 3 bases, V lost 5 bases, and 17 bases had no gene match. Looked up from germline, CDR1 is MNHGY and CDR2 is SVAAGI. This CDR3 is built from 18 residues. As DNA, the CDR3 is TGTGCCAGCAGTCCCTACGCCGGGACTAGCTGGTCAGGCTACGAGCAGTACTTC. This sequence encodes CASSPYAGTSWSGYEQYF.

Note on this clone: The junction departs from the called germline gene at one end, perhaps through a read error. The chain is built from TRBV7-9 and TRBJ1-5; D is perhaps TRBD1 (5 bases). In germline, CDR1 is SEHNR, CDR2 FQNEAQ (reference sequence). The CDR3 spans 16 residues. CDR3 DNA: TGTTCCAGCAGCCGCACAGGTACGAGAAACAATCAGCCCCAGCATTTT. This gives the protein CSSSRTGTRNNQPQHF. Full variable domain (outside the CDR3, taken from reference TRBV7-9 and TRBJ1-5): DTGVSQNPRHKITKRGQNVTFRCDPISEHNRLYWYRQTLGQGPEFLTYFQNEAQLEKSRLLSDRFSAERPKGSFSTLEIQRTEQGDSAMYLCSSSRTGTRNNQPQHFGDGTRLSIL.